This TCR beta chain came from a study of T cell responses to AZD1222 COVID-19 vaccine. TCRdb keeps only in-frame clones here, not all; method: immunoSEQ multiplex PCR. The profile shows some 120,000 clones, approximately 92% of them singletons. Study-wide results and caveats: Spike-specific TCR breadth and depth grew following two AZD1222 doses. Donor demographics were predominantly white British with a female majority; clonal diversity may be underestimated.

The CDR3 contains 15 residues. Germline loops: CDR1 SGHAT, CDR2 FQNNGV. Trimming took off 5 bases at V and 1 base at J, with 13 bases between the two ends. In regard to this clone: What it binds is unknown.

Sequences were derived from peripheral blood, sampled on day 0 of AZD1222 vaccination. The TCR comes from an adult in good health. This chain links TRBV11-2 with TRBJ2-3; D ambiguous. The CDR3 sequence: CASSPNPVGTDTQYF. The DNA of the CDR3 is TGTGCCAGCAGCCCGAACCCCGTTGGCACAGATACGCAGTATTTT.